This entry describes one TCR beta chain. It has no known antigen specificity. No much larger clone exists at a distance of one base, and base qualities are not known. TCRbeta CDR3 regions were amplified from genomic DNA using the immunoSEQ Assay, a bias-controlled multiplex PCR. As for the authors' bioinformatics: Nucleated cell counts per sample were estimated from amplification of reference gene primers within the assay. Sequence reads were collapsed and filtered to measure the absolute abundance of every unique TCRbeta CDR3 rearrangement. Productive Simpson clonality was computed per sample as the square root of Simpson's diversity index over productive rearrangements. Held by TCRdb, this immuneACCESS table contains in-frame sequences only and omits some clones. Under half of the omission traces to an unresolved V gene where checked; the cause of the rest is unknown. The V and J calls and clone size are taken from that table; D and trimming were inferred from the DNA. This sample comprises about 320,000 clones, roughly nine tenths of them detected only once. The leading ten clones occupy less than 4% of the sample.

This entry belongs to a study of blood T cell repertoires in COVID-19 (dated by TCRdb to the early 2020s). Regarding the complete study: Samples from collaborators originated in the United States, Italy and Spain and spanned both the acute and convalescent phases of COVID-19. Sample metadata almost always included a de-identified subject ID, COVID-19 status, age in years and sex. The prospective study material was composed of cDNA or gDNA derived from T cells, B-cell-depleted T cells, or PBMCs. The dataset comprised deeply sampled blood TCRbeta repertoires from subjects exposed to, actively infected with, or recovered from COVID-19. A freely available public database, intended as a resource for researchers studying the immune response to SARS-CoV-2, is where the repertoires were released. HLA class I and class II types, where available, came from metadata supplied by the sample provider rather than from assay-based typing. The samples were drawn from two sources: the first 160 participants of the ongoing ImmuneRACE study, and 1,000 to 1,500 subjects contributed by 6 global collaborators. Study-wide findings and limitations: The amount of clinical and demographic metadata varied by source and participant and was provided uncurated.

Including the terminal cysteine and phenylalanine, the CDR3 comprises 15 residues. Only the CDR3 DNA stays, 45 bases, in frame from base 1. The germline V gene (reference sequence) sets CDR1 to SEHNR and CDR2 to FQNEAQ. Deletion took 4 bases off V and 4 bases off J, with a span of 16 bases between the germline ends. Enrolling through a virtual design, the prospective study's participants ranged in age from roughly 18 to 90 years and lived across 20 to 25 United States geographic areas. Cohort assignment in the prospective study relied on participant-reported clinical history from a screening survey and a study questionnaire. Exposed participants had been in contact with someone with a PCR-confirmed or clinician-diagnosed COVID-19 case within 2 weeks of study entry. Each participant in the prospective study had whole blood, serum and a nasopharyngeal or oropharyngeal swab collected by mobile phlebotomists. Prospective study participants could optionally give additional blood draws and questionnaires over an approximately two-month period. Before DNA extraction, blood samples from the prospective study were shipped at room temperature or frozen.

This sequence was found in a woman in her twenties or thirties who had been exposed to COVID-19. Material for sequencing was PBMCs or T cells enriched from blood (not recorded which). Recombination linked TRBV7-9 to TRBJ1-2; no D gene can be assigned with confidence. The bases read TGTGCCAGCAGCTCTAATGATCAGGTGGGCTATGGCTACACCTTC. It codes for CASSSNDQVGYGYTF. With the rest looked up from the reference TRBV7-9 and TRBJ1-2 genes rather than sequenced, the full variable domain is DTGVSQNPRHKITKRGQNVTFRCDPISEHNRLYWYRQTLGQGPEFLTYFQNEAQLEKSRLLSDRFSAERPKGSFSTLEIQRTEQGDSAMYLCASSSNDQVGYGYTFGSGTRLTVV.